These 29 T cell receptor beta chains were all obtained from the same sample, sequenced in a study of shared T cell receptors in the human thymus. Profiling relied on immunoSEQ multiplex PCR, and the TCRdb table lists in-frame clones only, not all of them. This sample has 700,000 to 750,000 clones, with approximately 85% found just once. The data were also submitted as part of a second study, on human thymus T cells.

The specimen was thymocytes. The source is a girl less than two years old with a congenital heart defect.

The chain has TRBV9 and TRBJ2-3; possible D gene TRBD2, 5 bases. CDR1 is SGDLS and CDR2 is YYNGEE in the germline V gene. Trimming removed 0 bases at V and 7 bases at J, with 18 bases between. There are 16 residues in the CDR3. The CDR3 loop reads CASSVGSNLAHHTQYF. The CDR3 coding sequence is TGTGCCAGCAGCGTAGGCTCCAACTTAGCGCACCATACGCAGTATTTT.

V gene TRBV6-4 combines with J gene TRBJ2-3, with 7 bases lining up with TRBD2. This CDR3 is 15 amino acids long. Germline V gene lookup returns CDR1 MRHNA and CDR2 SNTAGT. The trim removed 3 bases at V and 3 bases at J, leaving 6 bases unmatched. In DNA form, the CDR3 reads TGTGCCAGCAGTGATTGCGGGGAGGGTACAGATACGCAGTATTTT. This encodes CASSDCGEGTDTQYF.

The rearrangement joins TRBV7-6 to TRBJ2-2, with TRBD1 as a possible D gene (5 bases). Germline values: CDR1 SGHVS, CDR2 FNYEAQ. The length of the CDR3 is 14 residues. Deletions cut 0 bases from V and 7 bases from J, with 9 bases between. CDR3 region: CASSLAEGDGELFF. The CDR3 bases are TGTGCCAGCAGCTTAGCGGAAGGGGACGGGGAGCTGTTTTTT.

This clone has only a few counts. The CDR3 DNA is TGTGCCAGCAGCACGGCTAGCGGTATAACAGATACGCAGTATTTT. This codes for CASSTASGITDTQYF. This chain joins TRBV5-4 and TRBJ2-3; 7 nucleotides line up with TRBD2. The V gene's germline CDR1 is SGHNT and CDR2 YYREEE (reference sequence). The CDR3 has 15 amino acids. V was clipped by 4 bases and J by 3 bases; unmatched bases: 8.

This chain joins TRBV6-5 and TRBJ1-1; possibly TRBD1 for D (5 bases). Germline-derived CDR1 and CDR2 are MNHEY and SVGAGI. V lost 7 bases and J lost 10, with 10 bases in between. The CDR3 is made up of 10 amino acids. In nucleotides, the CDR3 is TGTGCCAGCATGGGGCGAGGAGCTTTCTTT. It encodes CASMGRGAFF.

The J gene is TRBJ1-5, the V gene TRBV19; D possibly corresponds to TRBD1 (5 bases). Germline CDR1 is LNHDA and CDR2 is SQIVND (reference sequence). The CDR3 length is 16 residues. V lost 5 bases and J 4 bases, leaving 18 bases between the germline ends. CDR3 protein: CASSYKSGGNNQPQHF. The CDR3 DNA is TGTGCCAGTAGTTACAAATCGGGGGGGAATAATCAGCCCCAGCATTTT.

The chain is built from TRBV5-6 and TRBJ1-6, with 7 bases aligning to TRBD1. The junction had 4 bases not matched to a gene; V was cut back by 1 base and J by 9 bases. Germline V gene sequence: CDR1 SGHDT, CDR2 YYEEEE. This CDR3 contains 14 residues. CDR3 in DNA: TGTGCCAGCAGCTTGCGGGCAGGGGGTTCACCCCTCCACTTT. Translated, it gives CASSLRAGGSPLHF.

This chain joins TRBV23-1 and TRBJ1-4; 7 bases map to TRBD1. TRBV23-1 is assigned to the ORF class and has an uncertain function. The length of the CDR3 is 16 residues. Unmatched junction bases numbered 5, after V lost 0 bases and J lost 4 bases. DNA for the CDR3: TGCGCCAGCAGTCAATCGTCGCGACAGGGTAATGAAAAACTGTTTTTT. Translated: CASSQSSRQGNEKLFF.

The chain recombines TRBV10-3 with TRBJ1-3, with D hard to call. V lost 0 bases to trimming and J lost 4 bases, with 10 bases between them. Germline V gives CDR1 ENHRY, CDR2 SYGVKD. The CDR3 contains 15 residues. CDR3: CAISESTGPGNTIYF. CDR3 coding DNA: TGTGCCATCAGTGAGTCTACCGGTCCGGGAAACACCATATATTTT.

The V call is TRBV25-1, the J call TRBJ1-1; D call uncertain. This CDR3 comprises 15 residues. CDR1 is MGHDK and CDR2 is SYGVNS in the germline V gene. The ends were cut back, 1 base at V and 1 base at J, with 10 bases in the middle. DNA of the CDR3: TGTGCCAGCAGTGAATCCACAGCACCGAACACTGAAGCTTTCTTT. This encodes CASSESTAPNTEAFF.

The chain carries TRBV15 and TRBJ1-5; 7 bases agree with TRBD1. The germline V gene has CDR1 LNHNV and CDR2 YYDKDF (reference sequence). There are 15 residues in the CDR3. Unmatched junction bases numbered 9, after V lost 3 bases and J lost 7 bases. CDR3 DNA sequence: TGTGCCACCAGCAGGGACAGGTCGGGGGGGCAGCCCCAGCATTTT. This gives the protein CATSRDRSGGQPQHF.

This chain links TRBV19 with TRBJ1-4; 7 bases are a match to TRBD1. With 6 bases clipped from V and 5 bases from J, the junction kept 6 bases outside the gene matches. The CDR3 runs 14 residues. Germline CDR1 reads LNHDA; CDR2 reads SQIVND (reference sequence). In DNA form, the CDR3 reads TGTGCCAGTAGCCTTGACAGGGTAAATGAAAAACTGTTTTTT. It translates to CASSLDRVNEKLFF.

This chain connects TRBV2 to TRBJ2-1; the match to TRBD2 covers 10 bases. V shed 5 bases and J 2 bases; nucleotides not matched to a gene: 3. The germline CDR1 and CDR2 sequences are SNHLY and FYNNEI. The CDR3 spans 15 residues. The CDR3 region has the DNA TGTGCCAGCAGTAGGCTAGCGGGGGCCTACAATGAGCAGTTCTTC. As protein: CASSRLAGAYNEQFF.

The chain uses TRBV5-5 and TRBJ2-7; D remains ambiguous. The CDR3 extends over 15 amino acids. The germline gives CDR1 SGHKS, CDR2 YYEKEE (reference sequence). V was shortened by 1 base and J by 3 bases, with 14 bases between the two germline ends. This CDR3 is CASSLLVGPYYEQYF. The CDR3 DNA reads as TGTGCCAGCAGCTTGCTAGTTGGCCCATACTACGAGCAGTACTTC. The full variable domain, in which reference TRBV5-5 and TRBJ2-7 provide the parts outside the CDR3, is DAGVTQSPTHLIKTRGQQVTLRCSPISGHKSVSWYQQVLGQGPQFIFQYYEKEERGRGNFPDRFSARQFPNYSSELNVNALLLGDSALYLCASSLLVGPYYEQYFGPGTRLTVT.

The chain carries TRBV9 and TRBJ2-5; a possible D gene is TRBD1 (6 bases). Germline assignment: CDR1 SGDLS and CDR2 YYNGEE. The length of the CDR3 is 17 residues. The ends were cut back, 4 bases at V and 2 bases at J, with 21 bases in the middle. As DNA, the CDR3 is TGTGCCAGCAGCCCCCCTGGGGGCAGGGACCCTCAAGAGACCCAGTACTTC. It is translated as CASSPPGGRDPQETQYF.

The chain couples TRBV6-5 to TRBJ1-6; D might be TRBD1 (5 bases). Germline V gene sequence: CDR1 MNHEY, CDR2 SVGAGI. This CDR3 comprises 13 residues. Trimming shortened V by 6 bases and J by 12 bases, and 15 bases separated the two germline ends. CDR3 nucleotides: TGTGCCAGCAGCCACCAGGGTTGGGGACCCCTCCACTTT. It specifies CASSHQGWGPLHF.

The gene calls are TRBV4-3 and TRBJ1-2; possible D gene TRBD1, 6 bases. CDR3 length: 15 amino acids. CDR1 and CDR2 from the germline V gene are LGHNA and YSLEER. V lost 3 bases to trimming and J lost 6 bases, with 17 bases between them. Here the CDR3 reads CASSHRQDEGNGYTF. The DNA for the CDR3 is TGCGCCAGCAGCCACCGACAGGATGAAGGGAATGGCTACACCTTC.

The chain uses TRBV18 and TRBJ2-7; 7 nucleotides align to TRBD1. The ends lost 1 base at V and 3 bases at J; junction bases unmatched: 6. CDR1 and CDR2 (germline): KGHSH, LQKENI. This CDR3 is built from 15 residues. The DNA of the CDR3 is TGTGCCAGCTCACCACGCCGGGACAGCAACTACGAGCAGTACTTC. Amino acid sequence: CASSPRRDSNYEQYF.

The chain has TRBV5-1 and TRBJ2-3, with TRBD2 as a possible D gene (5 bases). This CDR3 comprises 15 residues. Germline CDR1 and CDR2: SGHRS and YFSETQ. V was pared by 2 bases and J by 11 bases, with 21 bases between. For the CDR3, the DNA is TGCGCCAGCAGCTTACAGCTACGGGGTACATGTAAGCAGTATTTT. Translation: CASSLQLRGTCKQYF. The complete variable domain, with remaining parts taken from reference TRBV5-1 and TRBJ2-3, reads KAGVTQTPRYLIKTRGQQVTLSCSPISGHRSVSWYQQTPGQGLQFLFEYFSETQRNKGNFPGRFSGRQFSNSRSEMNVSTLELGDSALYLCASSLQLRGTCKQYFGPGTRLTVL.

The chain joins TRBV5-5 to TRBJ2-7; TRBD1 matches at 7 bases. There are 14 residues in the CDR3. The V and J ends lost 7 bases and 2 bases, in that order; junction bases with no gene match: 9. Germline CDR1 reads SGHKS; CDR2 reads YYEKEE (reference sequence). This CDR3 is CASREGQTPYEQYF. Written as DNA, the CDR3 is TGTGCCAGCCGCGAGGGACAGACCCCCTACGAGCAGTACTTC.

CDR3 DNA: TGTGCCAGCAGTGAATTGGTTGGTGGGGCAGAGTGCGCAGATACGCAGTATTTT. The encoded protein is CASSELVGGAECADTQYF. The gene calls are TRBV6-1 and TRBJ2-3, with a tentative D call TRBD1 (5 bases). V was cut by 2 bases and J by 4 bases, with 22 bases left in between. Germline V gene data show CDR1 as MNHNS and CDR2 as SASEGT. CDR3 length equals 18 residues.

This clone was picked up a small number of times. The rearrangement links TRBV28 to TRBJ2-5; D ambiguous. This CDR3 contains 14 residues. From germline, CDR1 is MDHEN and CDR2 SYDVKM. Between the trimmed V and J ends, which lost 5 bases and 5 bases, there was a span of 15 bases. DNA for the CDR3: TGTGCCAGCAGTAGATCGGTCGTGCGGGAGACCCAGTACTTC. This codes for CASSRSVVRETQYF. Variable domain in full (rest from reference TRBV28 and TRBJ2-5): DVKVTQSSRYLVKRTGEKVFLECVQDMDHENMFWYRQDPGLGLRLIYFSYDVKMKEKGDIPEGYSVSREKKERFSLILESASTNQTSMYLCASSRSVVRETQYFGPGTRLLVL.

In DNA form, the CDR3 reads TGCGCCAGCTCGATCAGGGGGCCCTGGTTGGGAAACACCATATATTTT. Its translation is CASSIRGPWLGNTIYF. V is TRBV5-1 and J is TRBJ1-3, with TRBD1 identical over 8 bases. Germline CDR1 is SGHRS and CDR2 is YFSETQ. The CDR3 extends over 16 amino acids. With 7 bases clipped from V and 4 bases from J, the junction kept 13 bases outside the gene matches.

This sequence joins TRBV7-9 and TRBJ1-4; 7 positions match TRBD1. The CDR3 has 13 amino acids. The V and J ends lost 6 bases and 5 bases, in that order; junction bases with no gene match: 3. The germline V gene encodes CDR1 SEHNR and CDR2 FQNEAQ (reference sequence). CDR3 loop: CASRGQRNEKLFF. The CDR3 DNA reads TGTGCCAGCAGGGGACAGAGGAATGAAAAACTGTTTTTT.

The table lists this clone with a count of one. The chain links TRBV2 to TRBJ1-1; the D gene is possibly TRBD1 (5 bases). Trimming took off 7 bases at V and 0 bases at J, with 24 bases between the two ends. Germline-derived CDR1 and CDR2 are SNHLY and FYNNEI. This CDR3 comprises 18 residues. As DNA, the CDR3 is TGTGCCAGCATCCAGGGTGGGGATGGGGATGCTCTGAACACTGAAGCTTTCTTT. It is translated as CASIQGGDGDALNTEAFF. Full variable domain (remainder filled in from reference TRBV2 and TRBJ1-1): EPEVTQTPSHQVTQMGQEVILRCVPISNHLYFYWYRQILGQKVEFLVSFYNNEISEKSEIFDDQFSVERPDGSNFTLKIRSTKLEDSAMYFCASIQGGDGDALNTEAFFGQGTRLTVV.

This chain links TRBV15 with TRBJ1-4; D gene uncertain. Trimming shortened V by 0 bases and J by 7 bases, and 12 bases separated the two germline ends. This CDR3 is 15 amino acids long. Germline V lookup: CDR1 LNHNV, CDR2 YYDKDF (reference sequence). The CDR3 region is CATSRDLLVGEKLFF. The DNA for the CDR3 is TGTGCCACCAGCAGAGATCTTCTAGTTGGTGAAAAACTGTTTTTT.

The rearrangement links TRBV7-9 to TRBJ1-2; possible D gene TRBD1, 5 bases. The V end lost 4 bases, the J end lost 4 bases, and 19 bases lay between the germline ends. The CDR3 spans 16 residues. Germline CDR1 and CDR2: SEHNR and FQNEAQ (reference sequence). The CDR3 DNA follows: TGTGCCAGCAGCTGCGAGCCCCCTACAGGTTCCTATGGCTACACCTTC. This sequence encodes CASSCEPPTGSYGYTF.

This clone was detected once. The rearrangement links TRBV7-2 to TRBJ2-5; D is undetermined. The CDR3 covers 15 residues. The germline V gene encodes CDR1 SGHTA and CDR2 FQGNSA. The germline V and J ends were trimmed by 5 bases and 1 base, with 14 bases remaining between them. The CDR3 reads CASSRIPPSQETQYF. CDR3 DNA sequence: TGTGCCAGCAGCCGAATCCCTCCGAGCCAAGAGACCCAGTACTTC.

The rearrangement links TRBV14 to TRBJ1-2; 9 bases are a match to TRBD1. J was trimmed by 6 bases and V by 6 bases; bases with no gene match: 2. The germline CDR1 and CDR2 sequences are SGHDN and FVKESK. This CDR3 spans 12 amino acids. CDR3 sequence reads: CASRGTGNGYTF. The CDR3, as DNA: TGTGCCAGCAGAGGGACAGGGAATGGCTACACCTTC.